The entry that follows covers one T cell receptor (beta chain) sequence. Its target is unknown. The sample belongs to a study of CD8+ T cells in alopecia areata. Looking at the study overall: Among treated patients, oral tofacitinib was administered at 5 to 10 mg twice daily. General study points: Lesional scalp, notably in alopecia totalis/universalis, had clonality above that of normal scalp.

This CDR3 is built from 11 residues. Germline CDR1 reads SQVTM; CDR2 reads ANQGSEA. J lost 7 bases, V lost 7 bases, and 5 bases had no gene match. Regarding treatment: oral pan-JAK inhibitor, 5-10 mg twice daily. It was from alopecia areata patients that lesional scalp punch biopsies and peripheral blood were collected. Following extraction, RNA underwent reverse transcription to cDNA, which served as the sequencing template. Using immunoSEQ multiplex PCR, the repertoire was profiled, and TCRdb retains in-frame clones only, with some absent. The sample includes some 200,000 clones, 50% to 60% seen only once; the top ten take about 3%.

The sequence derives from a human donor with alopecia areata. Sequencing used CD4+ T cells sorted from blood, obtained at week 4, from a patient treated with tofacitinib. The chain employs TRBV29-1 and TRBJ1-2, with 8 bases fitting TRBD1. The CDR3: CSARTGFGYTF. CDR3 bases: TGCAGCGCCCGGACAGGGTTTGGCTACACCTTC.